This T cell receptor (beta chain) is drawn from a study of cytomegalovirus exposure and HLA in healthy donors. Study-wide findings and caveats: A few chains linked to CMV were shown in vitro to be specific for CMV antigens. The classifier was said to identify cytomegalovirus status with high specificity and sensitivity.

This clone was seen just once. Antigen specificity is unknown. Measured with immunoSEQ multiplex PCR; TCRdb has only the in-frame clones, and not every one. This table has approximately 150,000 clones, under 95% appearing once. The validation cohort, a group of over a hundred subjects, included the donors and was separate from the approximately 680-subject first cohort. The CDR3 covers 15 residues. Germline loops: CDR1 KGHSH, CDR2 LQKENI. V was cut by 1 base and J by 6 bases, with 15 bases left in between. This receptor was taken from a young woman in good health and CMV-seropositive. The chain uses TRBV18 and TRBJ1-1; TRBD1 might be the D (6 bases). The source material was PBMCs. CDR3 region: CASSPLPGQGSEAFF. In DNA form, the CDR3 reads TGTGCCAGCTCACCACTTCCGGGACAAGGATCTGAAGCTTTCTTT.